This T cell receptor beta chain was captured by sequencing in a study of blood T cell repertoires in COVID-19. Study context: The United States, Italy and Spain provided the acute and convalescent COVID-19 samples.

The table came from immunoSEQ multiplex PCR; TCRdb's copy has only in-frame clones and leaves some out. The sample includes some 35,000 clones, around nine tenths of them seen just once. The V segment lost 6 bases and the J segment 4 bases; nucleotides outside the gene matches: 6. This CDR3 region has 14 residues. Germline loops: CDR1 ENHRY, CDR2 SYGVKD. This rearrangement joins TRBV10-3 to TRBJ2-3; 8 bases line up with TRBD2. The TCR sequence derives from a man between 70 and 80 years old with active COVID-19. Sequenced: peripheral blood. The CDR3 DNA sequence: TGTGCCATCAGCCCGGGACTAGAGCCAGATACGCAGTATTTT. This sequence encodes CAISPGLEPDTQYF.